This T cell receptor beta chain was captured in a study of blood T cell repertoires in COVID-19. Study information: In each case, the material was cDNA or gDNA derived from T cells, B-cell-depleted T cells, or PBMCs.

Some clones are missing from TCRdb's copy, which holds only in-frame ones; the method was immunoSEQ multiplex PCR. This table has 150,000 to 200,000 clones, 70% to 90% appearing once. The material sequenced was peripheral blood. This TCR derives from a woman aged 25 to 39 with acute or convalescent COVID-19.

The CDR3 sequence: CASSWDTQLNEQYF. The CDR3 DNA reads as TGTGCCAGCAGCTGGGACACCCAGCTTAACGAGCAGTACTTC. The chain links TRBV5-4 to TRBJ2-7; a possible D gene is TRBD1 (6 bases). The V end lost 3 bases, the J end lost 5 bases, and 15 bases lay between the germline ends. The CDR3 totals 14 residues. Germline V gives CDR1 SGHNT, CDR2 YYREEE (reference sequence).